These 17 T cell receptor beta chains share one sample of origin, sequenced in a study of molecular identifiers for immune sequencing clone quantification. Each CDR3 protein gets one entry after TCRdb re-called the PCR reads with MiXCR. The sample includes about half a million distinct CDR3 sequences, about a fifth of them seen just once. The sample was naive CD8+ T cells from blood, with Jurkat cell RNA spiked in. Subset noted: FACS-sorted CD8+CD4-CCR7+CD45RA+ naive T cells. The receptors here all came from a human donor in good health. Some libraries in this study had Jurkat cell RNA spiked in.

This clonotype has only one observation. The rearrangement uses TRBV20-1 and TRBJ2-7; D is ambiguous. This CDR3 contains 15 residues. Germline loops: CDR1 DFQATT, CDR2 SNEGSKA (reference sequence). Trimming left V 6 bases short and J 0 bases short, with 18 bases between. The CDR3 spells CSAVNSRDSSYEQYF. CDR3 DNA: TGCAGTGCCGTCAACTCCCGAGATTCCTCCTACGAGCAGTACTTC.

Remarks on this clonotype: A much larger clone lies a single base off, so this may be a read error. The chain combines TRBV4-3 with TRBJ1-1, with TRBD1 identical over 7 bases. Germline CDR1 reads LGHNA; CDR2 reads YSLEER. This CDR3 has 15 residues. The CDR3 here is CASSQDLDRDTEALF. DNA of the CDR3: TGCGCCAGCAGCCAAGACCTTGACAGGGACACTGAAGCTCTCTTT.

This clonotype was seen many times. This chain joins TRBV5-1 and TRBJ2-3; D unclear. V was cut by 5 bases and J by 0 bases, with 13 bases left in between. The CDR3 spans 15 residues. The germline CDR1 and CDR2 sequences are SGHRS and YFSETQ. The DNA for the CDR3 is TGCGCCAGCAGTCTGGACGAAGCGAGCACAGATACGCAGTATTTT. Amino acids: CASSLDEASTDTQYF.

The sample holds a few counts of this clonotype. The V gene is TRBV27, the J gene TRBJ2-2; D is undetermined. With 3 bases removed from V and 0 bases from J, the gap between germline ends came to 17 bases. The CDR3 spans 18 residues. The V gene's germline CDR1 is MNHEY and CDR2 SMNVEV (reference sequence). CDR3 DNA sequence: TGTGCCAGCAGTTTTTCTCTTCAGCTTCAGCCGAACACCGGGGAGCTGTTTTTT. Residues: CASSFSLQLQPNTGELFF.

This CDR3 reads CASSQQDNDPTDTQYF. CDR3 DNA sequence: TGCGCCAGCAGCCAACAGGACAACGATCCCACAGATACGCAGTATTTT. This chain joins TRBV4-3 and TRBJ2-3; possibly TRBD1 for D (5 bases). V lost 2 bases to trimming and J lost 2 bases, with 14 bases between them. The CDR3 length is 16 residues. The germline V gene has CDR1 LGHNA and CDR2 YSLEER.

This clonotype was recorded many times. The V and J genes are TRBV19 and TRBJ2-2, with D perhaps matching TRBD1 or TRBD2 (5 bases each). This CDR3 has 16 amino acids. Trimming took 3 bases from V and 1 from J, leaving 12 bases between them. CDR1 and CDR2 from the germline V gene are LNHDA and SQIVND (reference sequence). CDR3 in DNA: TGTGCCAGTAGTATTGGAGGCAGGGTGAACACCGGGGAGCTGTTTTTT. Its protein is CASSIGGRVNTGELFF. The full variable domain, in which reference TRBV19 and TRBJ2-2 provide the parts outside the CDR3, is DGGITQSPKYLFRKEGQNVTLSCEQNLNHDAMYWYRQDPGQGLRLIYYSQIVNDFQKGDIAEGYSVSREKKESFPLTVTSAQKNPTAFYLCASSIGGRVNTGELFFGEGSRLTVL.

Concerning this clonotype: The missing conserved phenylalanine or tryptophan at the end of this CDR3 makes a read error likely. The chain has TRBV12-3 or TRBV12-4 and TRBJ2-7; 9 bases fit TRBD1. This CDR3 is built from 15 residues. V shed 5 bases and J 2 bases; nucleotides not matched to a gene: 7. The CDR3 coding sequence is TGTGCCAGCAGTGCACCGGGACAGGGTCCCTACGAGCAGTACCTC. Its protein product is CASSAPGQGPYEQYL.

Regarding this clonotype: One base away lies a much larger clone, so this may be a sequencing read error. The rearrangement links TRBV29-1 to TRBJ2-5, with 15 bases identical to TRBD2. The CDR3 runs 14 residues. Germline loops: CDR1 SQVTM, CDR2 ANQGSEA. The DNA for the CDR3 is TGCAGCGCTGGACTAGCGGGGGGGCAAGAGACCCAGCACTTC. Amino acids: CSAGLAGGQETQHF.

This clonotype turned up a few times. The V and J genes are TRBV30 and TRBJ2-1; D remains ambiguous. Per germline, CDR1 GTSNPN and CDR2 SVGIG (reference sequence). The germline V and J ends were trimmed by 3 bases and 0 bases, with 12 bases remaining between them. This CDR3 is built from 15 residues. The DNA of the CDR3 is TGTGCCTGGAGGGCTGACACGAGCTCCTACAATGAGCAGTTCTTC. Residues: CAWRADTSSYNEQFF.

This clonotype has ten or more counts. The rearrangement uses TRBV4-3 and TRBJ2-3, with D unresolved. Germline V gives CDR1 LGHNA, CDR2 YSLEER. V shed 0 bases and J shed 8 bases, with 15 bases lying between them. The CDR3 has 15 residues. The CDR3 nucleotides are TGCGCCAGCAGCCAAGACTCCTCTAACAGATTTACGCAGTATTTT. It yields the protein CASSQDSSNRFTQYF.

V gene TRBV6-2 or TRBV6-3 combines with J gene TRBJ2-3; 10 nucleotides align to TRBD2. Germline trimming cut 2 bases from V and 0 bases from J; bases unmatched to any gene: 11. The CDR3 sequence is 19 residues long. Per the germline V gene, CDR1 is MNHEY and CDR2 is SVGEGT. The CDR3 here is CASSYGIAGGLSSTDTQYF. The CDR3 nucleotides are TGTGCCAGCAGTTACGGTATAGCGGGGGGACTTTCTAGCACAGATACGCAGTATTTT.

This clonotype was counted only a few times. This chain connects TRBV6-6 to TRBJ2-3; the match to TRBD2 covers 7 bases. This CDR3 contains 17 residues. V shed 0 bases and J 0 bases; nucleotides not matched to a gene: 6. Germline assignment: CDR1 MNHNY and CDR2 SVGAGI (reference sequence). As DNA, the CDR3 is TGTGCCAGCAGTTACTCGATGACGGGAGGCAGCACAGATACGCAGTATTTT. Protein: CASSYSMTGGSTDTQYF.

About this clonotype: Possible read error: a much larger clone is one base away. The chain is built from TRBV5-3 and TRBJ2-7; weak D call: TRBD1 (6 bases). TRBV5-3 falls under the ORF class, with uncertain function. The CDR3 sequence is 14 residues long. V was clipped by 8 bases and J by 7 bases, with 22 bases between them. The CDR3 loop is CASRPDSATLEQYF. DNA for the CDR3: TGTGCCAGCCGCCCGGACAGCGCTACCCTGGAGCAGTACTTC.

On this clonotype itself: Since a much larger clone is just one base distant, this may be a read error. CDR3 in amino acids: CASSWARGPGPPLHF. CDR3 nucleotide sequence: TGTGCCAGCAGCTGGGCGAGGGGGCCTGGGCCACCCCTCCACTTT. The rearrangement joins TRBV13 to TRBJ1-6; TRBD1 agrees at 7 bases. This CDR3 comprises 15 residues. The V gene's germline CDR1 is PRHDT and CDR2 FYEKMQ (reference sequence). V lost 4 bases, J lost 11 bases, and 11 bases stayed unmatched.

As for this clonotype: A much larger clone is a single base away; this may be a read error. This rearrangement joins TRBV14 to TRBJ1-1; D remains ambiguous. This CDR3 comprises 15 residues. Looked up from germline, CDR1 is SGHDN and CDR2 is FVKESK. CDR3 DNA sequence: TGTGTCAGCAGCCAAGATCCAGGCTTGAACACTGAAGCTTTCTTT. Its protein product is CVSSQDPGLNTEAFF.

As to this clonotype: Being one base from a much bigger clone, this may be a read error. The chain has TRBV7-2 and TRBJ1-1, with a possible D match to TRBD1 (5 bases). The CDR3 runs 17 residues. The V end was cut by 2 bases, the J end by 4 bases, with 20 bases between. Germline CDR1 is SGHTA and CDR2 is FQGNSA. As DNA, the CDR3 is TGTGCCAGCAGCTTACACGGGGGAGGTGGGTTGAGCACTGAAGCTTTCTTT. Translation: CASSLHGGGGLSTEAFF.

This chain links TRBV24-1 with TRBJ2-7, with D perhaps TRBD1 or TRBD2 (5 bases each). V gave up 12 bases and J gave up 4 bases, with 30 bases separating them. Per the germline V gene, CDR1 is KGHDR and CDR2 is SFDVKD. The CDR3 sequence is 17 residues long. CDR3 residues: CAPVVREKADGGYEQYF. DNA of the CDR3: TGTGCCCCGGTTGTAAGGGAGAAGGCCGATGGGGGTTACGAGCAGTACTTC.